The sequence of this T cell receptor (beta chain) was determined in a study of T cells in Graves' hyperthyroidism and ophthalmopathy. Ophthalmopathy patients showed a Clinical Activity Score of at least 3, NOSPECS grade of at least 4 and duration under 3 months. A patient was excluded if there was uncontrolled infection, other autoimmune disease, pregnancy or lactation. Together with thyroid ultrasound, orbital computed tomography, serum thyroxine and TRAb, clinical symptoms were used for diagnoses. With 4 bases removed from V and 0 bases from J, the gap between germline ends came to 9 bases. The CDR3 has 14 amino acids. The CDR3 regions of TCR beta were amplified from RNA transcripts. Using the HTBI primer set, a first-round RT-PCR was run on the TCR CDR3. Each CDR3 protein gets one entry after TCRdb re-called the multiplex PCR reads with MiXCR. The sample has about 520,000 distinct CDR3 sequences, around 24% seen once.

A few counts support this clonotype. This TCR was recovered from a woman between 25 and 40 years old with Graves' ophthalmopathy. The chain couples TRBV12-3 or TRBV12-4 to TRBJ1-2, with D perhaps matching TRBD1 (5 bases). What was sequenced was blood. This chain's CDR3 is CASSYTGTNYGYTF. The CDR3 DNA reads as TGTGCCAGCAGTTATACAGGCACTAACTATGGCTACACCTTC.